The table lists the clone carrying this T cell receptor beta chain with many counts. Its antigen is unknown. The missing CDR3 end, 3 residues past where the read stops, is filled in from the germline J gene. This sample was included in a study of T cell clonality in common variable immunodeficiency. Germline-derived CDR1 and CDR2 are LNHDA and SQIVND (reference sequence). The CDR3 has 14 residues. Study findings and constraints: CVID subjects had higher TCRbeta clonality than healthy controls, most marked in about a third. Shared TCRbeta clones were fewer between CVID subjects than controls.

The data were produced by immunoSEQ multiplex PCR, yet TCRdb's version contains in-frame clones alone and is incomplete. The specimen has tens of thousands of clones, none found just once. V and J are TRBV19 and TRBJ1-2, with 12 positions matching TRBD1. The TCR was taken from a person between 18 and 75 years old in good health. The sample taken for sequencing was peripheral blood mononuclear cells. The covered CDR3 bases are TGTGCCAGTAGCCCAACCGGGACAGGGGGCGGC. Protein: CASSPTGTGGG. The whole CDR3 is CASSPTGTGGGYTF.